The rows below give T cell receptor beta chains drawn from one sample of a study of control samples from healthy donors and cancer patients. Here immunoSEQ multiplex PCR was the method, and the copy in TCRdb shows in-frame clones only, minus some. This table holds more than 100,000 clones, 85% to 95% found once. Specimen: blood. These receptors all stem from a man aged 18-30 years in good health. CDR3s include the opening cysteine and the closing phenylalanine or tryptophan. Fields, in order: clone size, D gene, J gene, V gene, CDR3 protein, CDR3 DNA. The D gene is left open where the match is weak. Clone size, where shown, is once, few, many, or a class for clones that have expanded.

clone_size: once
d_call: TRBD1
j_call: TRBJ1-1
v_call: TRBV5-5
cdr3_aa: CASSSRQGANTEAFF
cdr3_nt: TGTGCCAGCAGCTCCAGACAGGGGGCGAACACTGAAGCTTTCTTT

clone_size: NA
d_call: NA
j_call: TRBJ1-1
v_call: TRBV19
cdr3_aa: CASSPGLMNTEAFF
cdr3_nt: TGTGCCAGTTCCCCCGGATTAATGAACACTGAAGCTTTCTTT

clone_size: NA
d_call: NA
j_call: TRBJ1-1
v_call: TRBV5-1
cdr3_aa: CASSLAQGTEAFF
cdr3_nt: TGCGCCAGCAGCTTGGCTCAGGGAACCGAAGCTTTCTTT

clone_size: once
d_call: NA
j_call: TRBJ2-7
v_call: TRBV7-6
cdr3_aa: CASSKGIGASYEQYF
cdr3_nt: TGTGCCAGCAGCAAGGGCATAGGCGCCTCCTACGAGCAGTACTTC

clone_size: few
d_call: TRBD2
j_call: TRBJ2-7
v_call: TRBV7-8
cdr3_aa: CASSLVGAGGVSHEQYF
cdr3_nt: TGTGCCAGCAGCTTAGTCGGTGCGGGGGGGGTTTCCCACGAGCAGTACTTC

clone_size: NA
d_call: NA
j_call: TRBJ1-1
v_call: TRBV9
cdr3_aa: CASSPTLIGTMNTEAFF
cdr3_nt: TGTGCCAGCAGCCCAACACTGATCGGGACCATGAACACTGAAGCTTTCTTT

clone_size: few
d_call: NA
j_call: TRBJ2-3
v_call: TRBV12-5
cdr3_aa: CASGPPFSTDTQYF
cdr3_nt: TGTGCTAGTGGCCCTCCCTTTAGCACAGATACGCAGTATTTT

clone_size: NA
d_call: TRBD1
j_call: TRBJ2-7
v_call: TRBV2
cdr3_aa: CASKLDRGGEQYF
cdr3_nt: TGTGCCAGCAAGCTGGACAGGGGTGGCGAGCAGTACTTC

clone_size: NA
d_call: NA
j_call: TRBJ2-3
v_call: TRBV19
cdr3_aa: CASRRTRVSTDTQYF
cdr3_nt: TGTGCCAGTAGACGAACCCGGGTAAGCACAGATACGCAGTATTTT

clone_size: NA
d_call: NA
j_call: TRBJ1-5
v_call: TRBV5-1
cdr3_aa: CASSRGIDQPQHF
cdr3_nt: TGCGCCAGCAGCCGAGGGATAGATCAGCCCCAGCATTTT

clone_size: once
d_call: TRBD1
j_call: TRBJ1-6
v_call: TRBV2
cdr3_aa: CASSSSRDRGKAPLHF
cdr3_nt: TGTGCCAGCAGTTCAAGCCGGGACAGGGGTAAGGCACCCCTCCACTTT

clone_size: NA
d_call: TRBD1
j_call: TRBJ1-1
v_call: TRBV2
cdr3_aa: CASSSQGGLTEAFF
cdr3_nt: TGTGCCAGCAGTTCGCAGGGGGGGCTTACTGAAGCTTTCTTT

clone_size: NA
d_call: NA
j_call: TRBJ2-3
v_call: TRBV2
cdr3_aa: CASKLEASTDTQYF
cdr3_nt: TGTGCCAGCAAACTCGAGGCAAGCACAGATACGCAGTATTTT

clone_size: NA
d_call: TRBD2
j_call: TRBJ2-1
v_call: TRBV10-2
cdr3_aa: CASSGGGRGEQFF
cdr3_nt: TGCGCCAGCAGTGGCGGGGGGAGGGGTGAGCAGTTCTTC

clone_size: NA
d_call: TRBD1
j_call: TRBJ1-1
v_call: TRBV5-1
cdr3_aa: CASSEGTGQNTEAFF
cdr3_nt: TGCGCCAGCAGCGAGGGGACAGGTCAGAACACTGAAGCTTTCTTT

clone_size: NA
d_call: NA
j_call: TRBJ1-3
v_call: TRBV6-1
cdr3_aa: CASSDFGKLSGNTIYF
cdr3_nt: TGTGCCAGCAGTGATTTCGGGAAACTCTCTGGAAACACCATATATTTT

clone_size: few
d_call: NA
j_call: TRBJ2-7
v_call: TRBV2
cdr3_aa: CASRTEGEQYF
cdr3_nt: TGTGCCAGCAGGACGGAGGGCGAGCAGTACTTC

clone_size: few
d_call: NA
j_call: TRBJ1-2
v_call: TRBV2
cdr3_aa: CASSEAAGHGELNGYTF
cdr3_nt: TGTGCCAGCAGTGAAGCAGCGGGCCACGGGGAGCTAAATGGCTACACCTTC

clone_size: NA
d_call: NA
j_call: TRBJ2-1
v_call: TRBV19
cdr3_aa: CASRHRDTGDNEQFF
cdr3_nt: TGTGCCAGTAGACACCGGGACACGGGGGACAATGAGCAGTTCTTC

clone_size: NA
d_call: NA
j_call: TRBJ1-4
v_call: TRBV5-1
cdr3_aa: CASSLPDGATNEKLFF
cdr3_nt: TGCGCCAGCAGCCTCCCGGACGGTGCAACTAATGAAAAACTGTTTTTT

clone_size: NA
d_call: NA
j_call: TRBJ1-4
v_call: TRBV24-1
cdr3_aa: CATSDLNGKLFF
cdr3_nt: TGTGCCACCAGTGATTTGAACGGAAAACTGTTTTTT

clone_size: NA
d_call: NA
j_call: TRBJ2-5
v_call: TRBV7-2
cdr3_aa: CASSPSGGLGTQYF
cdr3_nt: TGTGCCAGCAGCCCCTCGGGGGGCCTGGGGACCCAGTACTTC

clone_size: once
d_call: TRBD1
j_call: TRBJ1-2
v_call: TRBV7-2
cdr3_aa: CASSRDRGYGYTF
cdr3_nt: TGTGCCAGCAGCCGAGACAGGGGCTATGGCTACACCTTC

clone_size: NA
d_call: NA
j_call: TRBJ2-5
v_call: TRBV5-1
cdr3_aa: CASSLWDTQGKTQYF
cdr3_nt: TGCGCCAGCAGCCTCTGGGACACCCAGGGAAAGACCCAGTACTTC

clone_size: NA
d_call: TRBD1
j_call: TRBJ1-4
v_call: TRBV19
cdr3_aa: CASSPRDRTNEKLFF
cdr3_nt: TGTGCCAGTAGTCCCCGGGACAGAACTAATGAAAAACTGTTTTTT

clone_size: NA
d_call: NA
j_call: TRBJ1-3
v_call: TRBV27
cdr3_aa: CASSLWPIDSGNTIYF
cdr3_nt: TGTGCCAGCAGTTTATGGCCTATAGACTCTGGAAACACCATATATTTT

clone_size: NA
d_call: NA
j_call: TRBJ1-3
v_call: TRBV7-6
cdr3_aa: CASSFSRGRGSSGNTIYF
cdr3_nt: TGTGCCAGCAGCTTTTCAAGGGGGAGGGGAAGCTCTGGAAACACCATATATTTT

clone_size: NA
d_call: NA
j_call: TRBJ1-2
v_call: TRBV20-1
cdr3_aa: CSASRQSGGYTF
cdr3_nt: TGCAGTGCTAGTAGACAGTCTGGAGGCTACACCTTC

clone_size: NA
d_call: TRBD1
j_call: TRBJ1-2
v_call: TRBV19
cdr3_aa: CASSATGGIVGGYTF
cdr3_nt: TGTGCCAGTAGTGCCACAGGGGGTATAGTGGGCGGCTACACCTTC

clone_size: NA
d_call: TRBD2
j_call: TRBJ2-3
v_call: TRBV5-1
cdr3_aa: CASSMGLAGDTDTQYF
cdr3_nt: TGCGCCAGCAGCATGGGACTAGCGGGGGACACAGATACGCAGTATTTT

clone_size: NA
d_call: NA
j_call: TRBJ2-7
v_call: TRBV13
cdr3_aa: CASSLGWGDTYEQYF
cdr3_nt: TGTGCCAGCAGCTTAGGGTGGGGAGATACCTACGAGCAGTACTTC

clone_size: NA
d_call: TRBD1
j_call: TRBJ1-1
v_call: TRBV7-9
cdr3_aa: CASSSRGQGNTEAFF
cdr3_nt: TGTGCCAGCAGCTCGAGGGGACAGGGGAACACTGAAGCTTTCTTT

clone_size: NA
d_call: NA
j_call: TRBJ1-6
v_call: TRBV18
cdr3_aa: CASSPTEKSSYNSPLHF
cdr3_nt: TGTGCCAGCTCACCAACAGAGAAAAGCTCCTATAATTCACCCCTCCACTTT

clone_size: NA
d_call: NA
j_call: TRBJ2-7
v_call: TRBV7-9
cdr3_aa: CASSLSREQYF
cdr3_nt: TGTGCCAGCAGCTTAAGCCGGGAGCAGTACTTC

clone_size: NA
d_call: NA
j_call: TRBJ1-3
v_call: TRBV6-5
cdr3_aa: CASSYSNQGSGNTIYF
cdr3_nt: TGTGCCAGCAGTTACTCTAATCAGGGCTCTGGAAACACCATATATTTT

clone_size: once
d_call: NA
j_call: TRBJ1-2
v_call: TRBV7-2
cdr3_aa: CASSPITSVYGYTF
cdr3_nt: TGTGCCAGCAGCCCGATAACGTCGGTCTATGGCTACACCTTC

clone_size: NA
d_call: NA
j_call: TRBJ1-6
v_call: TRBV10-2
cdr3_aa: CASTPTTDFSYNSPLHF
cdr3_nt: TGCGCCAGCACCCCGACGACAGATTTCTCCTATAATTCACCCCTCCACTTT

clone_size: NA
d_call: TRBD1
j_call: TRBJ2-2
v_call: TRBV18
cdr3_aa: CASSPTGQGANTGELFF
cdr3_nt: TGTGCCAGCTCACCTACTGGACAGGGGGCTAACACCGGGGAGCTGTTTTTT

clone_size: NA
d_call: NA
j_call: TRBJ1-1
v_call: TRBV7-9
cdr3_aa: CASSPPTGNTEAFF
cdr3_nt: TGTGCCAGCAGCCCACCCACGGGGAACACTGAAGCTTTCTTT

clone_size: NA
d_call: NA
j_call: TRBJ1-1
v_call: TRBV4-1
cdr3_aa: CASSQPNTEAFF
cdr3_nt: TGCGCCAGCAGCCAACCGAACACTGAAGCTTTCTTT

clone_size: NA
d_call: NA
j_call: TRBJ1-1
v_call: TRBV6-5
cdr3_aa: CASNRNTEAFF
cdr3_nt: TGTGCCAGCAACAGGAACACTGAAGCTTTCTTT

clone_size: NA
d_call: NA
j_call: TRBJ1-1
v_call: TRBV29-1
cdr3_aa: CSVVGPAAFF
cdr3_nt: TGCAGCGTTGTGGGCCCGGCGGCTTTCTTT

clone_size: NA
d_call: NA
j_call: TRBJ1-5
v_call: TRBV15
cdr3_aa: CATSRGLTGNQPQHF
cdr3_nt: TGTGCCACCAGCAGAGGGCTGACGGGCAATCAGCCCCAGCATTTT

clone_size: NA
d_call: NA
j_call: TRBJ1-1
v_call: TRBV29-1
cdr3_aa: CSVLNTEAFF
cdr3_nt: TGCAGCGTATTGAACACTGAAGCTTTCTTT

clone_size: NA
d_call: NA
j_call: TRBJ1-1
v_call: TRBV7-6
cdr3_aa: CASSAYDRTEAFF
cdr3_nt: TGTGCCAGCAGCGCCTACGACAGGACTGAAGCTTTCTTT

clone_size: NA
d_call: NA
j_call: TRBJ1-3
v_call: TRBV7-9
cdr3_aa: CASSPPWDFSGNTIYF
cdr3_nt: TGTGCCAGCAGCCCCCCATGGGACTTCTCTGGAAACACCATATATTTT

clone_size: NA
d_call: NA
j_call: TRBJ1-3
v_call: TRBV9
cdr3_aa: CASSPPMGGNTIYF
cdr3_nt: TGTGCCAGCAGCCCACCAATGGGAGGAAACACCATATATTTT

clone_size: NA
d_call: TRBD1
j_call: TRBJ2-1
v_call: TRBV5-1
cdr3_aa: CASKPGTGNNEQFF
cdr3_nt: TGCGCCAGCAAACCCGGGACAGGGAACAATGAGCAGTTCTTC

clone_size: NA
d_call: NA
j_call: TRBJ1-6
v_call: TRBV7-3
cdr3_aa: CASSRLQNSPLHF
cdr3_nt: TGTGCCAGCAGCCGGCTACAGAATTCACCCCTCCACTTT

clone_size: few
d_call: NA
j_call: TRBJ2-1
v_call: TRBV6-4
cdr3_aa: CASSSASGVGNNEQFF
cdr3_nt: TGTGCCAGCAGCTCGGCTTCCGGGGTCGGGAACAATGAGCAGTTCTTC

clone_size: NA
d_call: TRBD1
j_call: TRBJ1-1
v_call: TRBV29-1
cdr3_aa: CSGGGQGDTEAFF
cdr3_nt: TGCAGCGGGGGGGGACAGGGCGACACTGAAGCTTTCTTT

clone_size: NA
d_call: NA
j_call: TRBJ2-7
v_call: TRBV3-1/TRBV3-2
cdr3_aa: CASSQEGPEQYF
cdr3_nt: TGTGCCAGCAGCCAAGAAGGGCCCGAGCAGTACTTC

clone_size: NA
d_call: TRBD1
j_call: TRBJ2-7
v_call: TRBV7-9
cdr3_aa: CASSRQGYEQYF
cdr3_nt: TGTGCCAGCAGCCGACAGGGTTACGAGCAGTACTTC

clone_size: NA
d_call: TRBD1
j_call: TRBJ1-2
v_call: TRBV12-3/TRBV12-4
cdr3_aa: CASSTGEGYTF
cdr3_nt: TGTGCCAGCAGTACAGGGGAAGGCTACACCTTC

clone_size: NA
d_call: TRBD1
j_call: TRBJ1-5
v_call: TRBV12-5
cdr3_aa: CASGLRQGAEQPQHF
cdr3_nt: TGTGCTAGTGGTTTGCGACAGGGGGCCGAACAGCCCCAGCATTTT

clone_size: NA
d_call: TRBD1
j_call: TRBJ2-3
v_call: TRBV24-1
cdr3_aa: CATSHQGALADTQYF
cdr3_nt: TGTGCCACCAGCCACCAGGGGGCGCTTGCAGATACGCAGTATTTT

clone_size: NA
d_call: TRBD1
j_call: TRBJ1-6
v_call: TRBV2
cdr3_aa: CASSPQGAGNNSPLHF
cdr3_nt: TGTGCCAGCAGTCCCCAGGGGGCGGGCAATAATTCACCCCTCCACTTT

clone_size: NA
d_call: NA
j_call: TRBJ1-2
v_call: TRBV15
cdr3_aa: CATSRLTGSYYGYTF
cdr3_nt: TGTGCCACCAGCAGATTAACAGGGAGCTACTATGGCTACACCTTC